These 32 T cell receptor beta chains came from one sample sequenced in a study of graft-versus-host responses after intestinal transplantation. Assay used: immunoSEQ multiplex PCR; TCRdb lists only in-frame clones, some missing. The sample has some 9,800 clones, 94% seen once; the top ten hold around 2%. Material: PBMCs, obtained 8 days after intestinal transplant. The source of these receptors is a human patient who received an intestinal transplant, so some T cells may come from the graft donor.

The chain carries TRBV7-6 and TRBJ2-7; D not resolved. V lost 4 bases to trimming and J lost 4 bases, with 17 bases between them. Germline CDR1 reads SGHVS; CDR2 reads FNYEAQ. The CDR3 covers 15 residues. Here the CDR3 reads CASSSGVMPIYEQYF. CDR3 sequence (DNA): TGTGCCAGCAGCTCTGGAGTGATGCCGATATACGAGCAGTACTTC.

The rearrangement uses TRBV4-1 and TRBJ2-5; D may correspond to TRBD1 or TRBD2 (5 bases each). Trimming cost V 1 base and J 5 bases, with 17 bases left between them. The CDR3 totals 16 residues. The germline CDR1 and CDR2 sequences are MGHRA and YSYEKL. This CDR3 reads CASSQGGRGAGETQYF. CDR3 DNA: TGCGCCAGCAGCCAAGGGGGACGAGGGGCCGGGGAGACCCAGTACTTC.

The V and J genes are TRBV15 and TRBJ1-3; D possibly corresponds to TRBD1 (5 bases). V lost 0 bases and J 1 base, leaving 7 bases between the germline ends. Germline CDR1 and CDR2: LNHNV and YYDKDF (reference sequence). The CDR3 has 15 residues. The CDR3: CATSRDRGSGNTIYF. CDR3 DNA sequence: TGTGCCACCAGCAGAGATCGGGGGTCTGGAAACACCATATATTTT.

The V call is TRBV4-2, the J call TRBJ2-7; D remains unclear. CDR3 size: 13 residues. Trimming removed 0 bases at V and 2 bases at J, with 5 bases between. The germline gives CDR1 LGHNA, CDR2 YNFKEQ. The CDR3 region has the DNA TGTGCCAGCAGCCAAGACAGGACCTACGAGCAGTACTTC. Amino acid sequence: CASSQDRTYEQYF.

V is TRBV5-6 and J is TRBJ2-2; weak D call: TRBD1 (6 bases). Trimming took 5 bases from V and 9 from J, leaving 8 bases between them. Germline CDR1 is SGHDT and CDR2 is YYEEEE. The CDR3 sequence is 11 residues long. CDR3 region: CASRRGWELFF. The DNA for the CDR3 is TGTGCCAGCAGGAGGGGGTGGGAGCTGTTTTTT.

The chain couples TRBV6-5 to TRBJ1-1; 8 bases agree with TRBD1. This CDR3 has 15 residues. V trimming: 0 bases; J trimming: 5 bases; junction bases outside the gene matches: 5. Germline-derived CDR1 and CDR2 are MNHEY and SVGAGI. The CDR3 nucleotides are TGTGCCAGCAGTTACTCCTCAGGGGGCTGGACTGAAGCTTTCTTT. It codes for CASSYSSGGWTEAFF.

The V and J genes are TRBV21-1 and TRBJ2-1; whether TRBD2, the table's D call, matches the DNA was not checked. TRBV21-1 is designated a pseudogene. The CDR3 consists of 17 residues. This CDR3 is CASRSLIATHSDNEQFF. The CDR3 DNA is TGTGCCAGCAGAAGCCTGATAGCTACACATTCCGACAATGAGCAGTTCTTC.

This clone was found a few times. The V call is TRBV5-1, the J call TRBJ2-3; either TRBD1 or TRBD2 may fit D (5 bases each). Germline loops: CDR1 SGHRS, CDR2 YFSETQ. V shed 4 bases and J shed 4 bases, with 19 bases lying between them. This CDR3 has 16 amino acids. The CDR3 region is CASSPDPLGVPDTQYF. As DNA, the CDR3 is TGCGCCAGCAGCCCTGACCCCCTGGGGGTCCCAGATACGCAGTATTTT.

V and J are TRBV5-4 and TRBJ2-7, with D possibly TRBD2 on 7 matching bases. The CDR3 loop spans 14 amino acids. Trimming pared 3 bases from V and 3 bases from J, leaving 13 bases between. From germline, CDR1 is SGHNT and CDR2 YYREEE (reference sequence). The CDR3 nucleotides read TGTGCCAGCAGCTCACAGGGAGGGAACTACGAGCAGTACTTC. The encoded protein is CASSSQGGNYEQYF. Variable domain in full (rest from reference TRBV5-4 and TRBJ2-7): ETGVTQSPTHLIKTRGQQVTLRCSSQSGHNTVSWYQQALGQGPQFIFQYYREEENGRGNFPPRFSGLQFPNYSSELNVNALELDDSALYLCASSSQGGNYEQYFGPGTRLTVT.

The chain employs TRBV10-3 and TRBJ2-5, with 9 bases that match TRBD1. Trimming cost V 0 bases and J 0 bases; bases outside gene matches: 5. In germline, CDR1 is ENHRY, CDR2 SYGVKD. The CDR3 runs 17 residues. The CDR3 is CAISESVQGAYQETQYF. For the CDR3, the DNA is TGTGCCATCAGTGAGTCTGTACAGGGGGCGTACCAAGAGACCCAGTACTTC.

V gene TRBV27 combines with J gene TRBJ1-6; tentatively, D is TRBD1 (5 bases). V dropped 5 bases and J dropped 0 bases, with 17 bases sitting between them. The CDR3 covers 18 residues. The germline CDR1 and CDR2 sequences are MNHEY and SMNVEV (reference sequence). CDR3: CASSASGAESSYNSPLHF. The DNA of the CDR3 is TGTGCCAGCAGTGCATCCGGGGCCGAAAGCTCCTATAATTCACCCCTCCACTTT.

The rearrangement links TRBV18 to TRBJ2-1, with D uncertain. Trimming took off 5 bases at V and 1 base at J, with 12 bases between the two ends. The CDR3 has 15 amino acids. CDR1 KGHSH and CDR2 LQKENI come from the germline V gene. DNA of the CDR3: TGTGCCAGCTCAACAAACGGTGCTTCCTACAATGAGCAGTTCTTC. It codes for CASSTNGASYNEQFF.

This rearrangement joins TRBV9 to TRBJ2-1, with D maybe TRBD2 (5 bases). Germline CDR1 is SGDLS and CDR2 is YYNGEE. This CDR3 is built from 17 residues. Trimming shortened V by 2 bases and J by 4 bases, and 19 bases separated the two germline ends. DNA for the CDR3: TGTGCCAGCAGCGTCCAGGACTTACCGACCACATACAATGAGCAGTTCTTC. This encodes CASSVQDLPTTYNEQFF. Full variable domain (remainder filled in from reference TRBV9 and TRBJ2-1): DSGVTQTPKHLITATGQRVTLRCSPRSGDLSVYWYQQSLDQGLQFLIQYYNGEERAKGNILERFSAQQFPDLHSELNLSSLELGDSALYFCASSVQDLPTTYNEQFFGPGTRLTVL.

The rearrangement joins TRBV2 to TRBJ1-1; no definite D call. Trimming took 7 bases from V and 0 from J, leaving 12 bases between them. The germline gives CDR1 SNHLY, CDR2 FYNNEI. This CDR3 contains 14 residues. In DNA, the CDR3 is TGTGCCAGCAACTCTATTGTGTTGAACACTGAAGCTTTCTTT. Protein sequence: CASNSIVLNTEAFF. The whole variable domain, filled in from reference TRBV2 and TRBJ1-1, reads EPEVTQTPSHQVTQMGQEVILRCVPISNHLYFYWYRQILGQKVEFLVSFYNNEISEKSEIFDDQFSVERPDGSNFTLKIRSTKLEDSAMYFCASNSIVLNTEAFFGQGTRLTVV.

The CDR3 reads CASSLAAGWEQYF. The CDR3 DNA is TGTGCCAGCAGCTTGGCAGCGGGATGGGAGCAGTACTTC. The chain combines TRBV7-9 with TRBJ2-7; 7 positions agree with TRBD2. The CDR3 sequence is 13 residues long. Germline-derived CDR1 and CDR2 are SEHNR and FQNEAQ (reference sequence). After removal of 3 bases from V and 7 bases from J, the junction contained 6 bases not matched to a gene.

V usage is TRBV5-1 and J usage is TRBJ2-6; D is unresolved. V was clipped by 2 bases and J by 0 bases, with 3 bases between them. The germline gives CDR1 SGHRS, CDR2 YFSETQ. CDR3 size: 14 residues. The CDR3 DNA reads as TGCGCCAGCAGCTTTGGCTCTGGGGCCAACGTCCTGACTTTC. Encoded protein: CASSFGSGANVLTF.

The V call is TRBV6-1, the J call TRBJ2-7; 9 bases align to TRBD1. The CDR3 consists of 15 residues. The ends lost 6 bases at V and 4 bases at J; junction bases unmatched: 10. CDR1 and CDR2 (germline): MNHNS, SASEGT. The CDR3 nucleotides are TGTGCCAGCAGCCAAAGAGACAGGGGGAAGTACGAGCAGTACTTC. Residues: CASSQRDRGKYEQYF.

Of note for this clone: The sample holds other DNA sequences that translate to the same CDR3. The V and J genes are TRBV9 and TRBJ2-7, with 11 bases identical to TRBD1. This CDR3 has 14 residues. V lost 3 bases to trimming and J lost 4 bases; unmatched junction nucleotides: 3. Germline CDR1 reads SGDLS; CDR2 reads YYNGEE. The CDR3 sequence: CASSAGTGGYEQYF. CDR3 DNA: TGTGCCAGCAGCGCCGGGACAGGGGGATACGAGCAGTACTTC.

This clone was found once. The chain links TRBV4-2 to TRBJ1-2; tentative D call: TRBD1 (5 bases). This CDR3 is 15 amino acids long. The germline CDR1 and CDR2 sequences are LGHNA and YNFKEQ. With 0 bases removed from V and 5 bases from J, the gap between germline ends came to 13 bases. The CDR3 protein is CASSQERIPGYGYTF. The CDR3, as DNA: TGTGCCAGCAGCCAAGAACGGATCCCAGGGTATGGCTACACCTTC.

The V call is TRBV4-2, the J call TRBJ2-1; 9 positions match TRBD2. Germline trimming cut 0 bases from V and 4 bases from J; bases unmatched to any gene: 7. CDR3 length: 17 amino acids. Germline V lookup: CDR1 LGHNA, CDR2 YNFKEQ. CDR3 in amino acids: CASSQDQSLAGYNEQFF. In nucleotides, the CDR3 is TGTGCCAGCAGCCAAGATCAGAGTCTAGCGGGATACAATGAGCAGTTCTTC.

DNA of the CDR3: TGTGCCAGCAGCTTCCGACAGTACGAGCAGTACTTC. It specifies CASSFRQYEQYF. The chain recombines TRBV7-9 with TRBJ2-7, with D maybe TRBD1 (5 bases). V lost 3 bases, J lost 4 bases, and 7 bases lay in between. This CDR3 region has 12 residues. Germline V gene data show CDR1 as SEHNR and CDR2 as FQNEAQ (reference sequence).

This sequence joins TRBV28 and TRBJ1-1; D is uncertain. The V end lost 5 bases, the J end lost 7 bases, and 11 bases lay between the germline ends. Germline V CDR1 and CDR2: MDHEN, SYDVKM. This CDR3 has 12 residues. The CDR3 spells CASSKDRFEAFF. The CDR3 DNA sequence: TGTGCCAGCAGTAAGGACCGATTTGAAGCTTTCTTT.

V usage is TRBV19 and J usage is TRBJ1-6; 7 nucleotides agree with TRBD1. Germline lookup yields CDR1 LNHDA and CDR2 SQIVND (reference sequence). V lost 6 bases and J lost 10; bases outside the gene matches: 6. The CDR3 has 13 amino acids. The CDR3 is CASSTGVGSPLHF. The CDR3 DNA sequence: TGTGCCAGTAGCACAGGGGTTGGGTCACCCCTCCACTTT. Based on the CDR3 plus reference TRBV19 and TRBJ1-6, the full variable domain is DGGITQSPKYLFRKEGQNVTLSCEQNLNHDAMYWYRQDPGQGLRLIYYSQIVNDFQKGDIAEGYSVSREKKESFPLTVTSAQKNPTAFYLCASSTGVGSPLHFGNGTRLTVT.

The rearrangement joins TRBV11-2 to TRBJ2-7; D gene ambiguous. With 0 bases removed from V and 0 bases from J, the gap between germline ends came to 6 bases. The CDR3 loop spans 14 amino acids. From germline, CDR1 is SGHAT and CDR2 FQNNGV. CDR3: CASSLDRLSYEQYF. In DNA form, the CDR3 reads TGTGCCAGCAGCTTAGATCGACTCTCCTACGAGCAGTACTTC.

V is TRBV7-5 and J is TRBJ2-1; TRBD2 is the table's D call and was not checked against the DNA. TRBV7-5 is assigned pseudogene status. The CDR3 totals 15 residues. The CDR3 loop is CASSSGLADYNEQFF. CDR3 sequence (DNA): TGTGCCAGCAGTTCGGGACTAGCAGACTACAATGAGCAGTTCTTC.

This clone came up once. The genes are TRBV18 and TRBJ2-2; no clear D. The CDR3 extends over 15 amino acids. V was clipped by 2 bases and J by 0 bases, with 7 bases between them. Per germline, CDR1 KGHSH and CDR2 LQKENI. The CDR3 here is CASSPSGPNTGELFF. CDR3 coding DNA: TGTGCCAGCTCACCATCGGGTCCGAACACCGGGGAGCTGTTTTTT.

This chain uses TRBV28 with TRBJ2-2; perhaps TRBD2 as D (6 bases). The CDR3 sequence is 17 residues long. Germline CDR1 reads MDHEN; CDR2 reads SYDVKM. Trimming left V 8 bases short and J 0 bases short, with 19 bases between. The CDR3: CASLAPRDTANTGELFF. For the CDR3, the DNA is TGTGCCAGCCTAGCCCCGCGGGATACAGCGAACACCGGGGAGCTGTTTTTT.

The CDR3 loop reads CATSSSISGANVLTF. CDR3 in DNA: TGTGCCACCAGCAGTTCTATCTCTGGGGCCAACGTCCTGACTTTC. V and J are TRBV15 and TRBJ2-6; D unclear. The CDR3 has 15 residues. Per the germline V gene, CDR1 is LNHNV and CDR2 is YYDKDF (reference sequence). The V gene lost 3 bases and the J gene lost 0 bases, with 6 bases spanning the gap.

V is TRBV9 and J is TRBJ2-5; TRBD1 or TRBD2 may be the D gene (6 bases each). The CDR3 consists of 14 residues. The germline V gene has CDR1 SGDLS and CDR2 YYNGEE. Between the trimmed V and J ends, which lost 2 bases and 5 bases, there was a span of 13 bases. Written as DNA, the CDR3 is TGTGCCAGCAGCGTTTCGGGGGCAGGTGAGACCCAGTACTTC. Protein: CASSVSGAGETQYF.

The V and J genes are TRBV15 and TRBJ1-4, with D possibly matching TRBD1 (6 bases). V was shortened by 5 bases and J by 7 bases, with 17 bases between the two germline ends. Per germline, CDR1 LNHNV and CDR2 YYDKDF (reference sequence). This CDR3 is 15 amino acids long. CDR3 amino acids: CATSGRQAPSEKLFF. CDR3 DNA sequence: TGTGCCACCAGCGGAAGACAGGCCCCCAGTGAAAAACTGTTTTTT.

The chain is built from TRBV13 and TRBJ1-6, with D uncertain. The V gene's germline CDR1 is PRHDT and CDR2 FYEKMQ (reference sequence). This CDR3 is 16 amino acids long. The germline V and J ends were trimmed by 5 bases and 5 bases, with 16 bases remaining between them. CDR3 loop: CASSPRHARDNSPLHF. The CDR3 bases are TGTGCCAGCAGCCCAAGACACGCCCGGGATAATTCACCCCTCCACTTT.

The rearrangement links TRBV6-5 to TRBJ2-2; D assignment may be TRBD1 or TRBD2 (7 bases each). Looked up from germline, CDR1 is MNHEY and CDR2 is SVGAGI. Trimming shortened V by 5 bases and J by 6 bases, and 13 bases separated the two germline ends. There are 14 residues in the CDR3. The CDR3 region is CASSTPGGAGELFF. CDR3 coding DNA: TGTGCCAGCAGTACCCCAGGGGGGGCCGGGGAGCTGTTTTTT.